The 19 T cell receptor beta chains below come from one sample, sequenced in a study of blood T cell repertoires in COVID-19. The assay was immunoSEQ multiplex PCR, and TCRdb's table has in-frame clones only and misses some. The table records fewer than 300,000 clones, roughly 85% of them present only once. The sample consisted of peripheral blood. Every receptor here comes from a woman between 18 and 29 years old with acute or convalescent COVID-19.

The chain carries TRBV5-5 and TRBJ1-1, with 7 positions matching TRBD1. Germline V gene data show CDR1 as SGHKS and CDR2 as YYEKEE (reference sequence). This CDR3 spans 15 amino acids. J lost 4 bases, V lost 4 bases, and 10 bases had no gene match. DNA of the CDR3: TGTGCCAGCAGCCCCCTACAGGGGATCGCCACTGAAGCTTTCTTT. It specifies CASSPLQGIATEAFF.

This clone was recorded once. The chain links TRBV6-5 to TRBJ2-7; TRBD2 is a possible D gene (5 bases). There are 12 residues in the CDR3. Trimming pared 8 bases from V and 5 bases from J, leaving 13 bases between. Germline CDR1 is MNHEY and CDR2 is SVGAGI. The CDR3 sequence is CASGRGPHEQYF. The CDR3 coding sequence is TGTGCCAGCGGGAGAGGTCCCCACGAGCAGTACTTC.

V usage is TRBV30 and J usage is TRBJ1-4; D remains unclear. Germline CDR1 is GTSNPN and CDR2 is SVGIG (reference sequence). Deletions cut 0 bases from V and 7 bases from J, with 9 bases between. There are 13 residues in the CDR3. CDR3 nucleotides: TGTGCCTGGAGTGTAATGCACGGTGAAAAACTGTTTTTT. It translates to CAWSVMHGEKLFF.

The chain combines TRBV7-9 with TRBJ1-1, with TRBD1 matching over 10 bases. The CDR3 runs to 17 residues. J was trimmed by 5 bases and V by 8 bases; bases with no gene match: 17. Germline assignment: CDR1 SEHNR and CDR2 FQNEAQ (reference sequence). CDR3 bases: TGTGCCAGCGCCTCGAGGGTTATGACAGGGGGCTTTACTGAAGCTTTCTTT. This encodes CASASRVMTGGFTEAFF.

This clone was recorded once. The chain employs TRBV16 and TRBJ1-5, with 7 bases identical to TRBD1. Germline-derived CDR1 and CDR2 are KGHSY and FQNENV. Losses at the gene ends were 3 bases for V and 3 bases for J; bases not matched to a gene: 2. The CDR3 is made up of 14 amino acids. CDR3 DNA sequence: TGTGCCAGCAGCCAGGGACAGCTCAATCAGCCCCAGCATTTT. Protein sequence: CASSQGQLNQPQHF.

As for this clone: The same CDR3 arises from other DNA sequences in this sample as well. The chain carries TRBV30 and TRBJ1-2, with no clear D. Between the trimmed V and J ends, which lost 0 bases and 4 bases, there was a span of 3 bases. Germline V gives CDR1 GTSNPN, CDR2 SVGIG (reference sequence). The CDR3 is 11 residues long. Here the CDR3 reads CAWSVLYGYTF. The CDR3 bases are TGTGCCTGGAGTGTCCTCTATGGCTACACCTTC.

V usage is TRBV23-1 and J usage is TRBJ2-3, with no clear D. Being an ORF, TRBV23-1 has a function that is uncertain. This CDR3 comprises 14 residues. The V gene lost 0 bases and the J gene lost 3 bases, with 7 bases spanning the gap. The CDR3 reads CASSQSARTDTQYF. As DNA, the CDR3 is TGCGCCAGCAGTCAATCTGCCCGGACAGATACGCAGTATTTT.

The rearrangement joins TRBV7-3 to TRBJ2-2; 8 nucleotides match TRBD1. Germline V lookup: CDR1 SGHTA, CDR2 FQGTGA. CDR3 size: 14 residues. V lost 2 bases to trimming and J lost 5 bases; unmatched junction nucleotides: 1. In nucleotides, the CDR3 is TGTGCCAGCAGCTTACAGGGGGCGACCGGGGAGCTGTTTTTT. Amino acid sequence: CASSLQGATGELFF. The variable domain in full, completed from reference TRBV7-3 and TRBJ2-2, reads GAGVSQTPSNKVTEKGKYVELRCDPISGHTALYWYRQSLGQGPEFLIYFQGTGAADDSGLPNDRFFAVRPEGSVSTLKIQRTERGDSAVYLCASSLQGATGELFFGEGSRLTVL.

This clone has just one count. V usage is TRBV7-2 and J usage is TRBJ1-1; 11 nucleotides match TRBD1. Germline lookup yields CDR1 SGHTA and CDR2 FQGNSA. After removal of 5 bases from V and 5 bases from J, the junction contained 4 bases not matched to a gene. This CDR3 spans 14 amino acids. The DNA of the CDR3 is TGTGCCAGCAGCCCGGACAGGGGGCGAACTGAAGCTTTCTTT. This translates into CASSPDRGRTEAFF.

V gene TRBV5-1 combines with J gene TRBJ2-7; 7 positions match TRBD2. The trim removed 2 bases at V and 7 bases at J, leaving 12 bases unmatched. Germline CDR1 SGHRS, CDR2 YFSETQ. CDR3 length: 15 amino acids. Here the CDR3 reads CASSFFAGDDPEQYF. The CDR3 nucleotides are TGCGCCAGCAGCTTCTTCGCGGGAGACGATCCGGAGCAGTACTTC.

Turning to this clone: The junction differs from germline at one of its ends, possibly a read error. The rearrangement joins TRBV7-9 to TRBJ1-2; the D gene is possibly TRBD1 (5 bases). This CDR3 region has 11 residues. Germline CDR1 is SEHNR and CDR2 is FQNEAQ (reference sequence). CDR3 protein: CASSLEGQSYF. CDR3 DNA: TGTGCCAGCAGCTTAGAGGGGCAGTCTTACTTC.

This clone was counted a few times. CDR3 sequence: CASSLSLGRSGNTIYF. The CDR3 bases are TGCGCCAGCAGCCTTTCTCTGGGGCGCTCTGGAAACACCATATATTTT. The rearrangement links TRBV5-1 to TRBJ1-3; perhaps TRBD1 as D (5 bases). V lost 4 bases to trimming and J lost 0 bases, with 14 bases between them. CDR3 length: 16 residues. Germline CDR1 reads SGHRS; CDR2 reads YFSETQ. Using reference TRBV5-1 and TRBJ1-3 for the parts outside the CDR3, the full variable domain is KAGVTQTPRYLIKTRGQQVTLSCSPISGHRSVSWYQQTPGQGLQFLFEYFSETQRNKGNFPGRFSGRQFSNSRSEMNVSTLELGDSALYLCASSLSLGRSGNTIYFGEGSWLTVV.

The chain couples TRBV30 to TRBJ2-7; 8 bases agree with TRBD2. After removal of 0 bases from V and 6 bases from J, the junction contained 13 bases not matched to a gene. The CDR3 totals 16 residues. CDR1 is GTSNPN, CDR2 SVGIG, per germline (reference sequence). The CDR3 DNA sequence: TGTGCCTGGAGTGTACCCACCTTAGCGGGATCTGGCGAGCAGTACTTC. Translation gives CAWSVPTLAGSGEQYF.

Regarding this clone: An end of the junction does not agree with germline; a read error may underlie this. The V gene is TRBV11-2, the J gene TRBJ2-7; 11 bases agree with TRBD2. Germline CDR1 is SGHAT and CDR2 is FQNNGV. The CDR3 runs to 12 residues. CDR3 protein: CASSLEGLAVNF. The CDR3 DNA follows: TGTGCCAGCAGCTTAGAGGGACTAGCGGTAAACTTC.

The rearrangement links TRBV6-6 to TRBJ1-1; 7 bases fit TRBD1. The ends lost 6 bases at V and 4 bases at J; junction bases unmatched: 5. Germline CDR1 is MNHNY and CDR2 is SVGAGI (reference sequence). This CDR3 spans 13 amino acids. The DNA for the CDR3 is TGTGCCAGCAGGACAGGGATAGTCACTGAAGCTTTCTTT. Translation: CASRTGIVTEAFF.

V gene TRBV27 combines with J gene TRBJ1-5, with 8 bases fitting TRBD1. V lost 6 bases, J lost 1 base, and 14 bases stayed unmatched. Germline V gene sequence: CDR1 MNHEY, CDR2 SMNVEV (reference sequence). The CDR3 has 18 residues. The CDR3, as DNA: TGTGCCAGCAGCCCATCGGCAGACAGGGGACCAAGCAATCAGCCCCAGCATTTT. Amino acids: CASSPSADRGPSNQPQHF.

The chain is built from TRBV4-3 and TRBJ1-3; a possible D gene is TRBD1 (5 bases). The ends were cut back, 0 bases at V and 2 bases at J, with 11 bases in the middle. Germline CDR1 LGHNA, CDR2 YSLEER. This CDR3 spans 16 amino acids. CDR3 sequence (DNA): TGCGCCAGCAGCCAAGAACGTTTGGGGCCTGGAAACACCATATATTTT. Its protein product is CASSQERLGPGNTIYF.

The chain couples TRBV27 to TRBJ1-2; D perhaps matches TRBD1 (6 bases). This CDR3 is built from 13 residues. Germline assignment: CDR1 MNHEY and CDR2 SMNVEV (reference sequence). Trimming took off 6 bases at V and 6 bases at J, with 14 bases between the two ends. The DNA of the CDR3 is TGTGCCAGCAGCCGGAACAGGGTTAATGGCTACACCTTC. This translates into CASSRNRVNGYTF.

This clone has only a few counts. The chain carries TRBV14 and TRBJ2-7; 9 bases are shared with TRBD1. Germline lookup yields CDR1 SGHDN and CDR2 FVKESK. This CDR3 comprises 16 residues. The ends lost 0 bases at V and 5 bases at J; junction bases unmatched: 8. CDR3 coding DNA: TGTGCCAGCAGCCAAGATGCCGGGACAGGGCAGAACGAGCAGTACTTC. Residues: CASSQDAGTGQNEQYF.